These 26 T cell receptor beta chains came from one sample sequenced in a study of beta chain features in type 1 diabetes. Study-wide findings and caveats: Type 1 diabetes patients had TCRB CDR3s that were shorter (moderately but significantly so) in all four CD4+ subsets.

As every portion of the isolated RNA was reverse transcribed, the sequencing read expressed TCRB transcripts. Sequencing was performed with immunoSEQ multiplex PCR; in TCRdb, only in-frame clones are kept and a portion is missing. The top ten hold around 0.08% of the sample, which has 160,000 or so clones, more than 60% seen once. These receptors have no identified antigens. The sample comprised naive CD4+ T cells from blood. Receptors originate from a man younger than 40 with type 1 diabetes.

The chain joins TRBV18 to TRBJ1-2, with 8 bases aligning to TRBD1. The CDR3 spans 14 residues. Germline-derived CDR1 and CDR2 are KGHSH and LQKENI. V lost 5 bases to trimming and J lost 6 bases; unmatched junction nucleotides: 8. CDR3 nucleotides: TGTGCCAGCTCATCCACTACGACAGGGGATGGCTACACCTTC. Encoded protein: CASSSTTTGDGYTF.

The CDR3 DNA follows: TGCGCCAGCAGCCAAGATTGGGGAACAGGGGTAGGCGGCTACACCTTC. Its protein product is CASSQDWGTGVGGYTF. The chain uses TRBV4-1 and TRBJ1-2; TRBD1 matches 7 bases. The germline CDR1 and CDR2 sequences are MGHRA and YSYEKL. This CDR3 is built from 16 residues. The junction had 12 bases not matched to a gene; V was cut back by 0 bases and J by 8 bases.

The genes are TRBV11-2 and TRBJ2-3; D call uncertain. The germline V and J ends were trimmed by 3 bases and 0 bases, with 7 bases remaining between them. The germline CDR1 and CDR2 sequences are SGHAT and FQNNGV. CDR3 length equals 14 residues. CDR3 sequence: CASSFATSTDTQYF. In nucleotides, the CDR3 is TGTGCCAGCAGCTTTGCAACTAGCACAGATACGCAGTATTTT.

There are a few counts of this clone. V is TRBV2 and J is TRBJ2-6; D ambiguous. V lost 2 bases and J 8 bases, leaving 10 bases between the germline ends. This CDR3 spans 14 amino acids. The germline V gene has CDR1 SNHLY and CDR2 FYNNEI. The chain's CDR3 is CASSESPSTNVLTF. The CDR3 DNA reads as TGTGCCAGCAGTGAAAGCCCTTCGACCAACGTCCTGACTTTC.

In its sample, this clone was seen a few times. The V call is TRBV7-2, the J call TRBJ2-1, with a weak D call TRBD1 (5 bases). V lost 0 bases, J lost 3 bases, and 9 bases lay in between. The germline V gene encodes CDR1 SGHTA and CDR2 FQGNSA. The CDR3 is 15 amino acids. The CDR3 sequence: CASSLAAQGYNEQFF. The CDR3 DNA follows: TGTGCCAGCAGCTTAGCGGCCCAGGGCTACAATGAGCAGTTCTTC.

This chain uses TRBV25-1 with TRBJ1-2, with D possibly matching TRBD1 (5 bases). Looked up from germline, CDR1 is MGHDK and CDR2 is SYGVNS. This CDR3 contains 13 residues. Trimming cost V 4 bases and J 3 bases, with 9 bases left between them. Here the CDR3 reads CASSAGQHYGYTF. The CDR3 DNA sequence: TGTGCCAGCAGTGCAGGGCAGCACTATGGCTACACCTTC.

The rearrangement uses TRBV27 and TRBJ2-3; 9 bases align to TRBD2. Looked up from germline, CDR1 is MNHEY and CDR2 is SMNVEV (reference sequence). V shed 5 bases and J 1 base; nucleotides not matched to a gene: 7. There are 16 residues in the CDR3. The CDR3 bases are TGTGCCAGCAGTATACCAATAGCGGGGGGCACAGATACGCAGTATTTT. Protein product: CASSIPIAGGTDTQYF.

The chain recombines TRBV29-1 with TRBJ1-1; no clear D gene. The germline CDR1 and CDR2 sequences are SQVTM and ANQGSEA. V lost 6 bases, J lost 2 bases, and 13 bases lay in between. This CDR3 region has 13 residues. CDR3 in amino acids: CSVLPNPNTEAFF. The CDR3 DNA reads as TGCAGCGTGCTTCCGAATCCTAACACTGAAGCTTTCTTT.

The chain is built from TRBV27 and TRBJ2-7; D gene uncertain. Germline assignment: CDR1 MNHEY and CDR2 SMNVEV (reference sequence). The V end was cut by 5 bases, the J end by 2 bases, with 10 bases between. CDR3 length: 13 amino acids. CDR3 sequence reads: CASSPLVAYEQYF. CDR3 nucleotide sequence: TGTGCCAGCAGTCCGCTCGTTGCCTACGAGCAGTACTTC.

This clone was recorded a few times. J is TRBJ2-5 and V is TRBV27; D is unresolved. The CDR3 spans 13 residues. In germline, CDR1 is MNHEY, CDR2 SMNVEV (reference sequence). Trimming took off 3 bases at V and 6 bases at J, with 11 bases between the two ends. CDR3 loop: CASSFQGIKTQYF. CDR3 bases: TGTGCCAGCAGTTTTCAAGGGATAAAGACCCAGTACTTC.

The chain uses TRBV14 and TRBJ2-3; D may be TRBD1 (5 bases). The V gene's germline CDR1 is SGHDN and CDR2 FVKESK. Deletions cut 4 bases from V and 5 bases from J, with 13 bases between. The CDR3 sequence is 14 residues long. The CDR3: CASSPQAGIDTQYF. CDR3 bases: TGTGCCAGCAGCCCCCAGGCAGGGATAGATACGCAGTATTTT.

CDR3 amino acids: CASSQTMTGREDTKNIQYF. In nucleotides, the CDR3 is TGCGCCAGCAGTCAAACAATGACAGGGAGGGAGGATACCAAAAACATTCAGTACTTC. The chain recombines TRBV23-1 with TRBJ2-4; D is tentatively TRBD1 or TRBD2 (7 bases each). TRBV23-1 is identified as an open reading frame with a role that is uncertain. Trimming took 2 bases from V and 2 from J, leaving 22 bases between them. CDR3 length equals 19 residues.

This clone was counted only a few times. The genes are TRBV29-1 and TRBJ1-1; D ambiguous. CDR1 and CDR2 (germline): SQVTM, ANQGSEA. CDR3 size: 14 residues. The V end lost 1 base, the J end lost 2 bases, and 11 bases lay between the germline ends. The CDR3 loop is CSVEGRVPNTEAFF. DNA of the CDR3: TGCAGCGTTGAAGGGCGGGTGCCAAACACTGAAGCTTTCTTT.

Here the CDR3 DNA reads TGTGCCTGGAGTCCTCCGGACAGGGGAGGAACTGAAGCTTTCTTT. As protein: CAWSPPDRGGTEAFF. The rearrangement joins TRBV30 to TRBJ1-1, with TRBD1 identical over 9 bases. The V gene end was trimmed by 2 bases and the J gene end by 5 bases; junction bases not matched to a gene: 9. This CDR3 is 15 amino acids long. Germline CDR1 and CDR2: GTSNPN and SVGIG (reference sequence).

The chain links TRBV29-1 to TRBJ1-1, with 8 bases fitting TRBD1. CDR3 length equals 12 residues. Germline CDR1 SQVTM, CDR2 ANQGSEA. Trimming took 7 bases from V and 3 from J; bases not matched to a gene: 4. CDR3 DNA: TGCAGCGAGCACAGGGGGGACACTGAAGCTTTCTTT. Amino acid sequence: CSEHRGDTEAFF.

The V call is TRBV6-6, the J call TRBJ2-2, with 7 positions matching TRBD1. Germline V gene sequence: CDR1 MNHNY, CDR2 SVGAGI (reference sequence). The junction had 5 bases not matched to a gene; V was cut back by 5 bases and J by 2 bases. The CDR3 is 15 residues long. CDR3 loop: CASSTRTGNTGELFF. CDR3 nucleotides: TGTGCCAGCAGTACCCGGACAGGCAACACCGGGGAGCTGTTTTTT.

V and J are TRBV5-1 and TRBJ2-2; D tentatively fits TRBD1 or TRBD2 (5 bases each). The CDR3 has 15 residues. CDR1 and CDR2 from the germline V gene are SGHRS and YFSETQ. V lost 2 bases to trimming and J lost 3 bases, with 11 bases between them. The CDR3 bases are TGCGCCAGCAGCTTAAGGGACGGCGACACCGGGGAGCTGTTTTTT. This encodes CASSLRDGDTGELFF.

The chain has TRBV10-3 and TRBJ2-5; 9 bases line up with TRBD1. Germline CDR1 is ENHRY and CDR2 is SYGVKD. The CDR3 covers 14 residues. The trim removed 7 bases at V and 4 bases at J, leaving 7 bases unmatched. CDR3 sequence reads: CAINPGQGTETQYF. CDR3 nucleotide sequence: TGTGCCATCAACCCGGGACAGGGAACAGAGACCCAGTACTTC.

The chain uses TRBV9 and TRBJ2-1, with 8 bases aligning to TRBD1. Per the germline V gene, CDR1 is SGDLS and CDR2 is YYNGEE. CDR3 length: 15 residues. J was trimmed by 9 bases and V by 5 bases; bases with no gene match: 13. This CDR3 reads CASSQGQAIDGEQFF. CDR3 bases: TGTGCCAGCAGTCAGGGACAGGCGATTGACGGTGAGCAGTTCTTC.

The chain uses TRBV29-1 and TRBJ1-1; D is ambiguous. Germline assignment: CDR1 SQVTM and CDR2 ANQGSEA. This CDR3 region has 16 residues. Trimming removed 4 bases from V and 5 bases from J, with 23 bases in between. CDR3 protein: CSVVLLGIFDGTEAFF. In nucleotides, the CDR3 is TGCAGCGTTGTTCTCCTGGGTATATTCGATGGGACTGAAGCTTTCTTT.

The rearrangement links TRBV5-4 to TRBJ2-7; 7 bases line up with TRBD1. Germline V CDR1 and CDR2: SGHNT, YYREEE (reference sequence). This CDR3 has 12 amino acids. V lost 4 bases and J lost 5; bases outside the gene matches: 3. The CDR3 here is CASSRDSDEQYF. CDR3 coding DNA: TGTGCCAGCAGCAGGGACAGCGACGAGCAGTACTTC.

V and J are TRBV7-9 and TRBJ1-1; D may be TRBD1 (5 bases). The CDR3 contains 15 residues. V was shortened by 4 bases and J by 6 bases, with 18 bases between the two germline ends. The germline CDR1 and CDR2 sequences are SEHNR and FQNEAQ (reference sequence). The CDR3, as DNA: TGTGCCAGCAGCTCCCTCATCGGACGGGACGCTGAAGCTTTCTTT. Translating it yields CASSSLIGRDAEAFF.

The chain couples TRBV29-1 to TRBJ2-3, with unresolved D. Germline V gene lookup returns CDR1 SQVTM and CDR2 ANQGSEA. CDR3 size: 14 residues. Trimming pared 7 bases from V and 6 bases from J, leaving 20 bases between. CDR3 DNA: TGCAGCGCCCTCCGGGCAGGCAAAGGGGATACGCAGTATTTT. Its translation is CSALRAGKGDTQYF.

This clone was recorded a few times. The J gene is TRBJ2-2, the V gene TRBV9, with TRBD2 as a possible D gene (6 bases). Germline CDR1 and CDR2: SGDLS and YYNGEE. The V end lost 3 bases, the J end lost 5 bases, and 17 bases lay between the germline ends. This CDR3 contains 16 residues. This CDR3 reads CASSAPGTVATGELFF. DNA of the CDR3: TGTGCCAGCAGCGCCCCCGGGACTGTAGCGACCGGGGAGCTGTTTTTT.

The chain has TRBV7-2 and TRBJ2-3; possible D gene TRBD2, 7 bases. The CDR3 length is 16 residues. The germline CDR1 and CDR2 sequences are SGHTA and FQGNSA. V lost 1 base, J lost 0 bases, and 11 bases lay in between. The CDR3 DNA follows: TGTGCCAGCAGCTTAGAGGGGGGGCTGAGCACAGATACGCAGTATTTT. This codes for CASSLEGGLSTDTQYF.

This chain uses TRBV30 with TRBJ2-2; 8 bases match TRBD2. V lost 5 bases and J lost 0; bases outside the gene matches: 5. This CDR3 is 15 amino acids long. CDR1 and CDR2 from the germline V gene are GTSNPN and SVGIG (reference sequence). The CDR3 nucleotides read TGTGCCTGGGATATAGCGGGATCGAACACCGGGGAGCTGTTTTTT. It yields the protein CAWDIAGSNTGELFF.